This TCR beta chain emerged from a study of OX40 agonist ivuxolimab in advanced cancers. In the study overall: Partial responses were observed in three patients, of whom one had hepatocellular carcinoma and two had cutaneous melanoma. Study-level points and caveats: CD8+ T cells showed, on average, more clonal expansion than CD4+ cells.

Sequencing used immunoSEQ multiplex PCR; TCRdb keeps in-frame clones, though not all of them. The sample has more than 70,000 clones; about 90% are singletons. With respect to this clone: Its antigen is currently unknown.

This CDR3 has 14 amino acids. The V segment lost 4 bases and the J segment 12 bases; nucleotides outside the gene matches: 11. The germline gives CDR1 GTSNPN, CDR2 SVGIG (reference sequence). Sequenced material: CD4+ or CD8+ T cells sorted from blood, taken in a trial of the OX40 agonist ivuxolimab. J is TRBJ2-1 and V is TRBV30, with 11 positions matching TRBD2. The receptor comes from an adult with an advanced solid tumor such as melanoma, head and neck, liver or kidney cancer. CDR3 in amino acids: CAWTGTSGAQGQFF. The CDR3 DNA is TGTGCCTGGACAGGGACTAGCGGAGCGCAGGGGCAGTTCTTC.